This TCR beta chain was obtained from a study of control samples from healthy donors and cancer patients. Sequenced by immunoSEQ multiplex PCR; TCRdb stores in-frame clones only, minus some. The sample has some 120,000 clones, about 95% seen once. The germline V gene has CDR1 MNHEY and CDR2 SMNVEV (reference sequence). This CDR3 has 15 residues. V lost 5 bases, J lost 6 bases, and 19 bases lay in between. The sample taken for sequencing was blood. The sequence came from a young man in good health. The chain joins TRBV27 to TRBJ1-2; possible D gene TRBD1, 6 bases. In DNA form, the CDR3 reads TGTGCCAGCAGTGACCGGGGGCAGGGGATCGATGGCTACACCTTC. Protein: CASSDRGQGIDGYTF.